Sequencing of this T cell receptor (beta chain) was carried out in a study of cytomegalovirus exposure and HLA in healthy donors (dated by TCRdb to the late 2010s). About the study as a whole: An earlier analysis of 587 of the donors reported 276 Gb of sequence data and around 120 million unique TCR beta sequences obtained from 180 million or so T cells. Around 300 gigabases of sequencing data and approximately 85 million unique TCR sequences were included in an early release covering over 600 HLA-typed donors. The genetic ancestry cluster associated with self-reported Caucasian donors included 81% of the roughly 400 genotyped donors. The aim of the study was to test whether cataloging public T cell receptors could identify signatures of past pathogen exposure. The study used immunosequencing to profile the T cell repertoires of 666 subjects and linked those repertoires to cytomegalovirus serostatus. Along with the roughly 710-subject first cohort, a separate validation cohort of over a hundred different subjects was used. High-throughput TCR immunosequencing, statistical association of individual TCRs with disease status, and machine learning were combined to predict cytomegalovirus infection status. In a later analysis, previously published TCR beta repertoires from 666 donors were re-analyzed and high-resolution HLA genotyping was added so that TCR occurrence patterns could be studied. Rather than using new phenotypic data, the later analysis identified candidate immune exposures from TCR beta sequences and from how often those sequences occurred across donors. An earlier analysis of approximately 630 of the donors applied high-throughput TCR beta sequencing to assess whether each TCR beta V gene segment acted as functional or pseudogenic. Alongside the repertoire data, information on donor age, sex, ethnicity and CMV serostatus was compiled. In a later genetic analysis, genome-wide SNP genotypes for about 55% of the 666 donors were used, and that subset was treated as a discovery cohort. All discovery cohort repertoires had been generated using a single sequencing platform. HLA typing included class I and class II loci at four-digit resolution. Typing coverage varied by locus: roughly 629-630 donors for A, B, C, DRB1 and DQB1; approximately 520 for DQA1; over 600 for DPA1; 400 to 480 for DPB1. Several DR-DQ haplotypes were treated as single units for association and clustering because of strong linkage in the cohort. Among approximately 370 genotyped donors of the cohort, an average of about 220,000 unique TCR beta nucleotide sequences was sequenced per donor, of which approximately 18% were non-productive.

The cohort consisted of 666 healthy bone marrow donors. All cohort members were sampled while nominally healthy, although unrecorded immune exposures were likely present. The donor tested CMV seropositive, placing the donor among the approximately 290 seropositive members of the cohort. Each donor provided a peripheral blood sample, and peripheral blood mononuclear cells were used for TCR beta sequencing. The Qiagen DNeasy Blood Extraction Kit was used to extract genomic DNA from the blood cell samples. As concerns this clone: What antigen it recognizes has not been identified. No base quality values were provided; no much bigger clone lies one nucleotide off.

The paper's findings and limits, for the study overall: The classifier was reported to diagnose cytomegalovirus status with high specificity and sensitivity in both the original and validation cohorts. Seventeen rarely observed V segments, including chromosome 9 orphons, were excluded from the earlier analysis of some 590 of the donors because counts were too low. In a later genetic analysis, a missense DCLRE1C variant was associated with V-gene and J-gene trimming of TCR beta chains, and the association was replicated in an independent cohort. Correlated functional status among segregating V segments might be attributable to linkage disequilibrium, but an unknown experimental factor could not be ruled out. Most TCR sequences were seen in very few donors, while some public TCRs were found in many individuals. In a later analysis, most CMV-associated TCR beta chains were found to appear HLA-restricted, with HLA associations seemingly driven largely by CMV exposure. The 87-base-pair reads could not distinguish some IMGT-functional V segments, including TRBV6-2 and TRBV6-3, so those segments were excluded. The only immune exposure information available for the cohort was CMV serostatus. In a later genetic analysis, fewer N-insertions in productive TCRs were reported among donors in an Asian-associated ancestry cluster than the approximately 710-donor mean. A cluster of highly shared sequence variants was judged likely to be a technical artifact of the sequencing pipeline. Because HLA typing was missing for some donors at each locus, association tests included only the typed subset. This cohort had only TCR beta chains sequenced, and the lack of alpha or paired-chain data limited which features could be detected. A later analysis found that HLA-associated TCR beta chains were more clonally expanded and had lower generation probabilities than equally common non-associated chains. The authors suggested that the approach could potentially be extended to other disease states and immunological phenotypes. A few of the identified cytomegalovirus-associated TCR beta chains were confirmed in vitro to be specific for cytomegalovirus antigens. A further reported finding was that TCR beta sequences accurately predicted the HLA-A and HLA-B alleles for most subjects in the first cohort. A later analysis found that TCR association rates varied across HLA loci, with DRB1 alleles showing the most associated TCRs and HLA-C alleles the fewest. In the study, 164 TCR beta chains were listed as associated with cytomegalovirus. In a later analysis, several top co-occurrence clusters were reported to appear linked to parvovirus B19, influenza, CMV and Epstein-Barr virus. In an earlier analysis of approximately 590 of the donors, most TCR beta V segments appeared in productive rearrangements about 87% or about 30% of the time, broadly matching IMGT annotations. Roughly uniform sequencing depth across donors was assumed in presence/absence analyses, although this assumption may not hold. Assigning TCR associations to individual alleles was difficult when HLA alleles, especially DR and DQ, strongly co-occurred. In a later analysis, 15,000 to 20,000 TCR beta sequences were associated with specific HLA alleles at a false discovery rate of 0.05.

The CDR3, from cysteine to phenylalanine, totals 15 residues. Left in the record is the CDR3 DNA by itself, 45 bases read in frame from the first base. The germline V gene (reference sequence) gives CDR1 as MNHEY and CDR2 as SMNVEV. V and J are trimmed by 4 bases and 6 bases, and the gene matches miss 9 bases of the junction. Library generation was performed with the immunoSEQ multiplex PCR assay. A mixture of 60 forward primers for TCR Vbeta segments and 13 reverse primers for TCR Jbeta segments was used in the multiplex PCR. The CDR3 region of rearranged TCR beta genes was amplified from genomic DNA with a multiplex PCR assay. On the Illumina HiSeq System, the amplified TCR beta libraries were sequenced as 87-base-pair reads. The study's own analysis went as follows. Across the 700 or so repertoires, a later analysis counted some 80 million unique TCR beta chains, roughly 11 million of which were shared by at least two donors. To remove PCR and sequencing errors, raw reads were error-corrected and collapsed into unique sequences using a nearest-neighbor algorithm that merged closely related sequences. CDR3 sequences were aligned to IMGT reference sequences to assign V, D and J gene segments. For a sequence to be retained, a match of at least six nucleotides was required to both a V gene segment and a J gene segment. Rearrangements were classified as productive when the CDR3 lacked stop codons and remained in frame with V and J, and all other rearrangements were classified as non-productive. CDR3 was defined according to IMGT convention as the region running from the second conserved V-encoded cysteine to the conserved J-encoded phenylalanine. In an earlier analysis of just under 600 of the donors, sequences lacking an unambiguous match to a single V gene segment were excluded. In an earlier analysis of approximately 500 of the donors, a V segment was called functional when productive rearrangements were above 56.7%, and segregating when the standard deviation between donors exceeded 5%. A statistical classification framework was built for diagnosing cytomegalovirus status from the catalog of TCR beta chain sequences. A later analysis assigned V and J genes by comparing TCR nucleotide sequences with IMGT/GENE-DB human TR gene sequences. A later analysis assigned CDR3 sequences and most-parsimonious VDJ recombination scenarios with the TCRdist pipeline. A later analysis defined each TCR beta chain by its CDR3 amino acid sequence plus V-gene family, and excluded reads lacking a unique V-gene family. In a later analysis, fewer than 600 highly shared, low-generation-probability nucleotide sequences were removed to address suspected cross-contamination and a sequencing artifact. A later analysis calculated a clonal expansion index for each public chain from normalized within-repertoire ranks of inferred template counts. Generation probabilities in a later analysis came from a VDJ recombination model fitted to out-of-frame rearrangements, and those results were checked against IGoR. In a later analysis, hypergeometric tests were used to score TCR-TCR, TCR-HLA and TCR-CMV co-occurrence, with a repertoire-size bias correction applied to TCR pairs. To estimate false discovery rates, a later analysis permuted the HLA or CMV assignments 20 times. In a later analysis, co-occurring TCRs were grouped using DBSCAN, with TCRdist sequence similarity added in when clustering inside HLA-allele-positive subsets. For co-occurrence clustering, repertoires with fewer than 30,000 or more than 120,000 public chains were excluded, along with 5 or 6 repertoires with anomalous nucleotide sharing. TCRdb's version of the immuneACCESS table is confined to in-frame rearrangements and falls short of the full clone set. An unresolved V gene accounts for under half of the shortfall where checked; the remainder is of unknown origin. V and J calls and clone size come straight from that table; D and trimming were deduced from the DNA. Here the sample has over 75,000 clones; roughly 80% occur a single time. The top ten clones comprise 16% of the sample.

The sequencing sample was made of PBMCs. Here the chain combines TRBV27 and TRBJ1-5; the junction holds 7 bases that match TRBD1. This clonotype originated in a man in his sixties in good health and CMV-seropositive. In nucleotide form, the sequence is TGTGCCAGCAGTTCCTTGGGACAGTTAAGTCAGCCCCAGCATTTT. This codes for CASSSLGQLSQPQHF.